The source of this TCR beta chain is a study of T cell repertoires in cytomegalovirus infection. About the study: Well-studied HLA-B-restricted epitopes and recently identified HLA-C-restricted epitopes of CMV were both used in the study. Public TCR beta signatures provided an indication of both CMV infection and a matching HLA type.

On this clonotype itself: Antigen unknown.

A single record per CDR3 protein comes from TCRdb applying MiXCR to the reads. In the table there are 750,000 to 950,000 distinct CDR3 sequences, around 29% of which are singletons. Study-wide results and caveats: Ex vivo responses were dominated by HLA-C-restricted CMV-specific TCR beta clonotypes. Using cumulative public TCR beta family frequency, the authors identified those who carried CMV together with the relevant HLA.

From germline, CDR1 is MNHNY and CDR2 SVGAGI (reference sequence). The CDR3 is 13 amino acids. The V and J ends lost 5 bases and 1 base respectively, with 8 bases between them. The chain uses TRBV6-6 and TRBJ1-1; D is unclear. The receptor's source is a human donor in good health (CMV status not recorded). Some clones in this sample may be carry-over from other donors' samples. This sample comprised cultured CD8+ T cells from PBMCs, obtained from culture after CMV antigen stimulation. The CDR3 is CASSVAPNTEAFF. CDR3 nucleotide sequence: TGTGCCAGCAGTGTGGCACCGAACACTGAAGCTTTCTTT.